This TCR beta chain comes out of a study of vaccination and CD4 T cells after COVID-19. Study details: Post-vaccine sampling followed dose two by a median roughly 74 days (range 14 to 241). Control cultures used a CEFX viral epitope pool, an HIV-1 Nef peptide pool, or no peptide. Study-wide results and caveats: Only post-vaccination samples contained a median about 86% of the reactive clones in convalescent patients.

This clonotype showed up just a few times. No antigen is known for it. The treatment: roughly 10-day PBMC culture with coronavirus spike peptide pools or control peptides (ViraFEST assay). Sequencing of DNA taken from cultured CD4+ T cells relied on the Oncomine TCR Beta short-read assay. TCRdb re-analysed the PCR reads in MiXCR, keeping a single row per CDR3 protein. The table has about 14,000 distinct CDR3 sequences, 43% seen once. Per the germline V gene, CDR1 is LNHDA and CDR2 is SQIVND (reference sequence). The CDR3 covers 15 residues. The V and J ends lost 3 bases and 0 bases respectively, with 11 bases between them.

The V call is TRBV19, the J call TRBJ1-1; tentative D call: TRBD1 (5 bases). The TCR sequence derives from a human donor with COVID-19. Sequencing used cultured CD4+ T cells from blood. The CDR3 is CASSIPQGMNTEAFF. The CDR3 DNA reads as TGTGCCAGTAGTATTCCGCAGGGAATGAACACTGAAGCTTTCTTT.